The 2 T cell receptor beta chains below all came from one sample that was sequenced in a study of T-cell memory formation after mild COVID-19 (dated by TCRdb to the early 2020s). Preparation of the library involved 5' RACE. Sequencing instrument: Illumina NovaSeq 6000. TCRdb trimmed the raw reads at Q25, called clones with MiXCR and kept productive beta chains. Merged by CDR3 protein, the rows form single entries marked with the most common genes and DNA. This sample has a few hundred thousand distinct CDR3 sequences in its table, and roughly 17% of those were observed once. The ten largest clones take up approximately 25% of the sample. Input material: PBMCs or a T cell subset sorted from them (not recorded which). The receptors derive from a young man who had mild COVID-19 (a few samples of this study predate the infection). The sample titles of this study are shuffled in the database, so cell type and time point are left out; the donor was told from shared clones.

There are a few counts of this clonotype. The rearrangement joins TRBV11-2 to TRBJ2-1, with 11 positions matching TRBD2. CDR3 length: 16 amino acids. Germline V gives CDR1 SGHAT, CDR2 FQNNGV. V lost 5 bases and J lost 2; bases outside the gene matches: 5. The CDR3 DNA sequence: TGTGCCAGCAGCCTTAGCGGGGGGGCCCCCTACAATGAGCAGTTCTTC. Translated: CASSLSGGAPYNEQFF.

This clonotype was detected only a few times. V and J are TRBV4-3 and TRBJ1-2, with 8 bases identical to TRBD1. Germline V gives CDR1 LGHNA, CDR2 YSLEER. CDR3 length equals 16 residues. The trim removed 0 bases at V and 8 bases at J, leaving 11 bases unmatched. CDR3 DNA: TGCGCCAGCAGCCAAGATCTTGGGGCAGGGGGCTACGGCTACACCTTC. Translating gives CASSQDLGAGGYGYTF.